One and the same sample provided the 2 T cell receptor beta chains below, sequenced in a study of OX40 agonist ivuxolimab in advanced cancers. The library came from the immunoSEQ multiplex PCR assay. TCRdb took over this immuneACCESS table, retaining in-frame rearrangements with V and J assigned. Such tables are incomplete; in checked studies, under half of the missing clones stem from an unresolved V gene, and the remainder is unexplained. This sample is represented by about 130,000 clones; 85% to 95% of them were singletons. The ten largest make up about 0.93% of the sample. The specimen comprised CD4+ or CD8+ T cells sorted from blood, sampled in a trial of the OX40 agonist ivuxolimab. The receptor set was obtained from an adult with an advanced solid tumor such as melanoma, head and neck, liver or kidney cancer.

The chain uses TRBV18 and TRBJ1-6; D gene uncertain. Germline CDR1 reads KGHSH; CDR2 reads LQKENI. V was clipped by 1 base and J by 3 bases, with 19 bases between them. The CDR3 has 19 amino acids. The CDR3 DNA follows: TGTGCCAGCTCACCACAAAACCCTTCCCTTCACTACTATAATTCACCCCTCCACTTT. Residues: CASSPQNPSLHYYNSPLHF. The full variable domain, rest sourced from reference TRBV18 and TRBJ1-6, is NAGVMQNPRHLVRRRGQEARLRCSPMKGHSHVYWYRQLPEEGLKFMVYLQKENIIDESGMPKERFSAEFPKEGPSILRIQQVVRGDSAAYFCASSPQNPSLHYYNSPLHFGNGTRLTVT.

J is TRBJ1-5 and V is TRBV6-4; a weak D match, TRBD1 (5 bases). Germline CDR1 and CDR2: MRHNA and SNTAGT. Trimming cost V 0 bases and J 1 base, with 13 bases left between them. This CDR3 comprises 17 residues. The CDR3 DNA is TGTGCCAGCAGTGACTCACCCCCCCCAGGGAGCAATCAGCCCCAGCATTTT. Translated: CASSDSPPPGSNQPQHF.